The rows below give T cell receptor beta chains drawn from one sample of a study of T cells after yellow fever vaccination. MiXCR, run by TCRdb on the 5' RACE reads, gives a single entry per CDR3 protein. This sample has fewer than 100,000 distinct CDR3 sequences, with under 7% found just once. Source: CD8+ T cells sorted from PBMCs, taken 10 days after the yellow fever booster vaccination. The receptors were sampled from a man aged 18-30 years who received the YFV17D yellow fever vaccine. Each CDR3 is given without its conserved first and last residue.

J: TRBJ2-1; V: TRBV5-6; CDR3: ASSLRDRPYNEQF
J: TRBJ2-7; V: TRBV7-8; CDR3: ASSLVPGHDEQY
J: TRBJ1-1; V: TRBV20-1; CDR3: SARSGQDHTEAF
J: TRBJ2-7; V: TRBV7-6; CDR3: ASSLATSGSSYEQY
J: TRBJ1-5; V: TRBV6-2/TRBV6-3; CDR3: ASSLSRVDQPQH
J: TRBJ1-2; V: TRBV7-9; CDR3: ASSPLGGVAYGYT
J: TRBJ2-3; V: TRBV7-9; CDR3: ASSPPVGADTQY
J: TRBJ1-4; V: TRBV9; CDR3: ASSAPILDTGQKLKLF
J: TRBJ2-1; V: TRBV4-1; CDR3: ASSQGGAGAYNEQF
J: TRBJ1-5; V: TRBV4-1; CDR3: ASSQDPDSNQPQH
J: TRBJ2-3; V: TRBV5-4; CDR3: ASSRGGQGSDTQY
J: TRBJ2-2; V: TRBV27; CDR3: ASSFLNTGELF
J: TRBJ2-2; V: TRBV7-6; CDR3: ASSLAAQGAGELF
J: TRBJ1-4; V: TRBV20-1; CDR3: SAPEGDRKKLF
J: TRBJ2-1; V: TRBV6-5; CDR3: ASSWGGAEQF
J: TRBJ2-5; V: TRBV3-1; CDR3: ASSQLQTQY
J: TRBJ1-1; V: TRBV7-6; CDR3: ASSFDRGRRFSWAF
J: TRBJ2-3; V: TRBV6-1; CDR3: ASSEALLGIAGGPLGTDTQY
J: TRBJ1-4; V: TRBV7-9; CDR3: ASSGASTNEKLF
J: TRBJ2-7; V: TRBV5-1; CDR3: ASSLRDRGHEQY
J: TRBJ2-1; V: TRBV6-2/TRBV6-3; CDR3: ASSAGGEQF
J: TRBJ1-1; V: TRBV5-1; CDR3: ASSLAGRVVGTDAWAF
J: TRBJ1-2; V: TRBV5-4; CDR3: ASSSGRNYGYT
J: TRBJ2-2; V: TRBV4-1; CDR3: ASSQPPGTSDTGELF
J: TRBJ1-2; V: TRBV4-3; CDR3: ASSQVNPGIHGYT
J: TRBJ2-3; V: TRBV4-3; CDR3: ASSQVASGGADTQY
J: TRBJ1-5; V: TRBV23-1; CDR3: ASSQPTDRSNQPQH
J: TRBJ1-1; V: TRBV11-2; CDR3: ASTNPGGNTEAF
J: TRBJ1-6; V: TRBV7-9; CDR3: ASTEGPNSPLH
J: TRBJ2-5; V: TRBV4-3; CDR3: ASSQDYRGQETQY
J: TRBJ2-3; V: TRBV11-2; CDR3: ASSSYRRGAGDTQY
J: TRBJ2-4; V: TRBV28; CDR3: ASSFELDNIQY
J: TRBJ2-2; V: TRBV4-2; CDR3: ASSHDREGLGELF
J: TRBJ2-3; V: TRBV27; CDR3: ASSPTATALLAIDTQY
J: TRBJ2-4; V: TRBV4-3; CDR3: ATHNDRGRSKNIQY
J: TRBJ2-1; V: TRBV29-1; CDR3: SVAGGAGEQF